This entry describes one T cell receptor (beta chain). Antigen unknown. The data are from a study of vaccination effects on CD4 cells after COVID-19. Profiled with immunoSEQ multiplex PCR; TCRdb holds only in-frame clones, not every one. The sample includes tens of thousands of clones, about 74% of them seen just once. Scientists isolated CD4+ T cells after a roughly nine-day culture period ended. Participants each got two BNT162b2 or mRNA-1273 vaccine doses. V was pared by 3 bases and J by 4 bases, with 13 bases between. Germline V CDR1 and CDR2: MDHEN, SYDVKM. The CDR3 totals 15 residues. Overall study findings and caveats: Late post-vaccination samples showed marked contraction of infection- and vaccine-induced clones.

The source of this sequence is a human donor who received a COVID-19 vaccine. The chain couples TRBV28 to TRBJ1-3, with D tentatively TRBD1 (6 bases). This specimen was CD4+ T cells from PBMCs cultured without peptide, taken after COVID-19 vaccination. The CDR3 DNA sequence: TGTGCCAGCAGTTTGGGGGGGGCGCGCGGAAACACCATATATTTT. Protein sequence: CASSLGGARGNTIYF. The variable domain in full, with the rest retrieved from reference TRBV28 and TRBJ1-3, is DVKVTQSSRYLVKRTGEKVFLECVQDMDHENMFWYRQDPGLGLRLIYFSYDVKMKEKGDIPEGYSVSREKKERFSLILESASTNQTSMYLCASSLGGARGNTIYFGEGSWLTVV.